This passage covers 10 T cell receptor beta chains from one sample sequenced in a study of T-cell memory formation after mild COVID-19. TCRdb re-called the 5' RACE reads with MiXCR, one entry per CDR3 protein. The table has some 300,000 distinct CDR3 sequences, roughly 20% seen once; the top ten hold around a fifth. The sample taken for sequencing was PBMCs or a T cell subset sorted from them (not recorded which). The receptor set was obtained from a man aged 18 to 29 who had mild COVID-19 (a few samples of this study predate the infection). Cell type and time point are not known.

V is TRBV7-2 and J is TRBJ1-3, with D hard to call. Trimming removed 2 bases from V and 0 bases from J, with 11 bases in between. Germline V gene sequence: CDR1 SGHTA, CDR2 FQGNSA. The CDR3 extends over 16 amino acids. The DNA for the CDR3 is TGTGCCAGCAGCTTATTAGTCCGTCTCTCTGGAAACACCATATATTTT. Amino acids: CASSLLVRLSGNTIYF. The whole variable domain, filled in from reference TRBV7-2 and TRBJ1-3, reads GAGVSQSPSNKVTEKGKDVELRCDPISGHTALYWYRQSLGQGLEFLIYFQGNSAPDKSGLPSDRFSAERTGGSVSTLTIQRTQQEDSAVYLCASSLLVRLSGNTIYFGEGSWLTVV.

This clonotype turned up a few times. This chain joins TRBV2 and TRBJ1-5, with 8 bases lining up with TRBD1. Germline CDR1 reads SNHLY; CDR2 reads FYNNEI. This CDR3 comprises 15 residues. The junction had 7 bases not matched to a gene; V was cut back by 7 bases and J by 2 bases. Here the CDR3 reads CASKDRVGGNQPQHF. The DNA for the CDR3 is TGTGCCAGCAAGGACAGGGTGGGAGGCAATCAGCCCCAGCATTTT.

The chain combines TRBV11-3 with TRBJ2-1; TRBD1 might be the D (5 bases). The V gene lost 4 bases and the J gene lost 8 bases, with 15 bases spanning the gap. CDR1 SGHNT and CDR2 YENEEA come from the germline V gene. The CDR3 length is 14 residues. This CDR3 reads CASSSTGGADEQFF. CDR3 bases: TGTGCCAGCAGCTCAACGGGTGGGGCAGATGAGCAGTTCTTC.

The V gene is TRBV24-1, the J gene TRBJ1-5; 7 bases align to TRBD1. From germline, CDR1 is KGHDR and CDR2 SFDVKD. Germline trimming cut 4 bases from V and 2 bases from J; bases unmatched to any gene: 7. This CDR3 spans 16 amino acids. CDR3 in amino acids: CATSDPRQGGNQPQHF. Written as DNA, the CDR3 is TGTGCCACCAGTGACCCTCGACAGGGAGGCAATCAGCCCCAGCATTTT.

A few counts support this clonotype. V usage is TRBV5-1 and J usage is TRBJ2-3; D is unclear. V shed 3 bases and J shed 2 bases, with 10 bases lying between them. Looked up from germline, CDR1 is SGHRS and CDR2 is YFSETQ. CDR3 size: 14 residues. CDR3 sequence (DNA): TGCGCCAGCAGCTCTGGAATTCTCACAGATACGCAGTATTTT. This sequence encodes CASSSGILTDTQYF.

This clonotype was counted only a few times. The V call is TRBV7-2, the J call TRBJ2-3; 7 positions agree with TRBD2. V shed 0 bases, J shed 4 bases, and the junction held 4 bases outside the gene matches. The germline CDR1 and CDR2 sequences are SGHTA and FQGNSA. The CDR3 covers 15 residues. Written as DNA, the CDR3 is TGTGCCAGCAGCTTAGCGGGGGGGGTATCAGATACGCAGTATTTT. This encodes CASSLAGGVSDTQYF.

The rearrangement links TRBV5-1 to TRBJ2-7; D might be TRBD2 (5 bases). This CDR3 comprises 15 residues. CDR1 is SGHRS and CDR2 is YFSETQ in the germline V gene. V was trimmed by 3 bases and J by 5 bases, leaving 18 bases between them. In DNA, the CDR3 is TGCGCCAGCAGCTCACTTGGAGGCTCCATGGACGAGCAGTACGTC. This encodes CASSSLGGSMDEQYV.

This clonotype was observed at least ten times. The chain employs TRBV6-4 and TRBJ2-3; 11 bases line up with TRBD2. The germline gives CDR1 MRHNA, CDR2 SNTAGT. CDR3 length: 15 residues. The ends lost 4 bases at V and 4 bases at J; junction bases unmatched: 4. The CDR3, as DNA: TGTGCCAGCAGTGCGAATAGCGGGGGGGCAGATACGCAGTATTTT. Its protein is CASSANSGGADTQYF.

V usage is TRBV9 and J usage is TRBJ2-3; 8 nucleotides line up with TRBD1. V lost 4 bases, J lost 4 bases, and 11 bases stayed unmatched. Looked up from germline, CDR1 is SGDLS and CDR2 is YYNGEE. The CDR3 extends over 16 amino acids. As DNA, the CDR3 is TGTGCCAGCAGCCCCCGGCTAGGACAGGGCGCAGATACGCAGTATTTT. Protein product: CASSPRLGQGADTQYF.

V usage is TRBV4-1 and J usage is TRBJ1-4, with TRBD1 identical over 7 bases. Germline trimming cut 2 bases from V and 8 bases from J; bases unmatched to any gene: 8. This CDR3 contains 15 residues. The germline CDR1 and CDR2 sequences are MGHRA and YSYEKL. The chain's CDR3 is CASSQRQGGREKLFF. The DNA for the CDR3 is TGCGCCAGCAGCCAACGTCAGGGGGGTAGAGAAAAACTGTTTTTT.